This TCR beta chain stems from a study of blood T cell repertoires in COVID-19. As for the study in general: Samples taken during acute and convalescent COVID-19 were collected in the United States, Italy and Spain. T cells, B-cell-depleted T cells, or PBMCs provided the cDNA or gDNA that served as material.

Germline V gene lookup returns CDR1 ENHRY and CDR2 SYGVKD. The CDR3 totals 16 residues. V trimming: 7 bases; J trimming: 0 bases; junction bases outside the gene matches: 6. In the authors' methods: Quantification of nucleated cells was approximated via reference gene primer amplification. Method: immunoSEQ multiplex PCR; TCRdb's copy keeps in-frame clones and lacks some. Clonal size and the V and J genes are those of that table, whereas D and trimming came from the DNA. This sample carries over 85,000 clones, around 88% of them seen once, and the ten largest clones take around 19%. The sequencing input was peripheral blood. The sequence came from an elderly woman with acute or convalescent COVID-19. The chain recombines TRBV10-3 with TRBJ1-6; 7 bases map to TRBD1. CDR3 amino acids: CAIKGGQSSYNSPLHF. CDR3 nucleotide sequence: TGTGCCATCAAGGGGGGACAGAGCTCCTATAATTCACCCCTCCACTTT.